Listed below are T cell receptor beta chains from one sample, sequenced in a study of sequential checkpoint blockade in melanoma. Sequencing used immunoSEQ multiplex PCR; TCRdb keeps in-frame clones, though not all of them. The repertoire consists of about 170 clones, with around 23% occurring once and the leading ten covering 22%. Sample: tumor tissue (inferred from file names), taken from a patient given nivolumab and ipilimumab in sequence. All receptors come from a human donor with melanoma. CDR3s include the opening cysteine and the closing phenylalanine or tryptophan. Each record gives: J gene, CDR3 length, D gene, clone size, V gene, CDR3 protein, CDR3 DNA. The D gene is left open where the match is weak. Size tells how often a clone was seen (once, few, many) or the class of an expanded clone, and some rows leave it out.

TRBJ2-7 | 20 | TRBD2 | NA | TRBV14 | CASSPRIAGTTLADSYEQYF | TGTGCCAGCAGCCCGCGAATAGCGGGAACGACCCTCGCTGACTCCTACGAGCAGTACTTC
TRBJ2-1 | 13 | NA | large | TRBV6-8 | CASSYRQYNEQFF | TGTGCCAGCAGTTATCGACAGTACAATGAGCAGTTCTTC
TRBJ2-7 | 14 | NA | few | TRBV6-8 | CASSPIGLLYEQYF | TGTGCCAGCAGCCCAATCGGACTTCTTTACGAGCAGTACTTC
TRBJ2-1 | 14 | TRBD2 | NA | TRBV11-3 | CASRGGGSRDEQFF | TGTGCCAGCAGGGGTGGCGGGAGTCGAGATGAGCAGTTCTTC
TRBJ2-2 | 15 | TRBD1 | NA | TRBV11-3 | CASRETGGLAGELFF | TGTGCCAGCAGGGAGACAGGGGGTTTGGCCGGGGAGCTGTTTTTT
TRBJ2-5 | 14 | TRBD1 | few | TRBV10-3 | CAISETGGAETQYF | TGTGCCATCAGTGAGACAGGGGGCGCAGAGACCCAGTACTTC
TRBJ2-7 | 17 | TRBD1 | NA | TRBV6-7 | CASSYPGDRGLCYEQYF | TGTGCCAGCAGTTACCCGGGCGACAGGGGGCTTTGCTACGAGCAGTACTTC
TRBJ2-7 | 17 | TRBD1 | few | TRBV6-4 | CASSDNGQGTCAYEQYF | TGTGCCAGCAGTGACAACGGACAGGGGACCTGTGCCTACGAGCAGTACTTC
TRBJ2-2 | 15 | TRBD2 | few | TRBV11-1 | CASSLTSGTAGELFF | TGTGCCAGCAGCTTAACTAGCGGGACAGCCGGGGAGCTGTTTTTT
TRBJ2-5 | 15 | NA | few | TRBV11-3 | CASSLETGWFETQYF | TGTGCCAGCAGCTTAGAAACAGGGTGGTTCGAGACCCAGTACTTC
TRBJ2-5 | 15 | TRBD1 | NA | TRBV9 | CASSGRQGWQETQYF | TGTGCCAGCAGTGGGAGACAGGGTTGGCAAGAGACCCAGTACTTC
TRBJ1-2 | 12 | NA | NA | TRBV14 | CARYDRFYGYTF | TGTGCCAGATACGACAGATTCTATGGCTACACCTTC
TRBJ2-5 | 14 | NA | few | TRBV11-3 | CASSPDRGEETQYF | TGTGCCAGCAGCCCGGATCGCGGGGAAGAGACCCAGTACTTC
TRBJ2-7 | 13 | TRBD2 | few | TRBV4-1 | CASSPSAGDEQYF | TGCGCCAGCAGCCCTTCTGCGGGAGACGAGCAGTACTTC
TRBJ2-1 | 17 | TRBD2 | NA | TRBV19 | CASSIDLASGSFGEQFF | TGTGCCAGTAGTATAGATCTGGCTAGCGGGAGTTTCGGTGAGCAGTTCTTC
TRBJ1-1 | 12 | NA | NA | TRBV29-1 | CSVQQGNTEAFF | TGCAGCGTCCAACAGGGGAACACTGAAGCTTTCTTT
TRBJ2-6 | 15 | NA | NA | TRBV28 | CASDSSGSGANVLTF | TGTGCCAGCGACAGCTCGGGCTCTGGGGCCAACGTCCTGACTTTC
TRBJ1-2 | 14 | NA | few | TRBV6-8 | CASSYSTGDGGYTF | TGTGCCAGCAGTTACTCGACGGGGGATGGTGGCTACACCTTC
TRBJ2-1 | 14 | NA | NA | TRBV27 | CASSLFGSYNEQFF | TGTGCCAGCAGTTTATTCGGGAGCTACAATGAGCAGTTCTTC
TRBJ1-2 | 15 | TRBD1 | NA | TRBV6-8 | CAGEDRGPHRYGYTF | TGTGCCGGCGAGGACAGGGGGCCTCACCGATATGGCTACACCTTC
TRBJ2-2 | 15 | NA | NA | TRBV10-2 | CASSARATNTGELFF | TGCGCCAGCAGCGCCAGGGCGACAAACACCGGGGAGCTGTTTTTT
TRBJ2-2 | 13 | TRBD2 | hyperexpanded | TRBV28 | CASRGGATGELFF | TGTGCCAGCCGGGGGGGGGCCACCGGGGAGCTGTTTTTT